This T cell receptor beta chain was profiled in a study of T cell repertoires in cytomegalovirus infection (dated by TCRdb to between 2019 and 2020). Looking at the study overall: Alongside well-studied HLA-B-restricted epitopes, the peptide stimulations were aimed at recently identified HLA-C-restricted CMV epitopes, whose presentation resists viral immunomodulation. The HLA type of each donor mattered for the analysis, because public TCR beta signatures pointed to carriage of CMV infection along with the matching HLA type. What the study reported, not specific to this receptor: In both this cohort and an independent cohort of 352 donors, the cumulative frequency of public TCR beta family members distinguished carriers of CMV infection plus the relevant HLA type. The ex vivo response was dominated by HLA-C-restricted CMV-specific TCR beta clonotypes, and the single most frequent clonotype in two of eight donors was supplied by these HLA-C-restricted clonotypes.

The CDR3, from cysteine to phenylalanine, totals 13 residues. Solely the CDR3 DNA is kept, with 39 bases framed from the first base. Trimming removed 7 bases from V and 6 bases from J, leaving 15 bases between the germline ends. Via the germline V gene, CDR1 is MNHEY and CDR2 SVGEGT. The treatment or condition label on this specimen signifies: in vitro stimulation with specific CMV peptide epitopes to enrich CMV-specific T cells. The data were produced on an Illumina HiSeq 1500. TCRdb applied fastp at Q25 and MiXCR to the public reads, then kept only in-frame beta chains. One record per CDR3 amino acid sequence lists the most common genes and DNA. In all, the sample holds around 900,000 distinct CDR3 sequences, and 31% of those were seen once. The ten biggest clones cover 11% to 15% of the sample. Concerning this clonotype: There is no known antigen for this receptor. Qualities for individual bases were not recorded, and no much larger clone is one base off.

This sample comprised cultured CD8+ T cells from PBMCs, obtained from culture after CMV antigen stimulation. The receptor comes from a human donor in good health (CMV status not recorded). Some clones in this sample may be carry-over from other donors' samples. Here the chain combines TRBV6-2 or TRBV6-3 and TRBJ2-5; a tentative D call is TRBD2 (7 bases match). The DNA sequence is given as TGTGCCAGCACCCCGGGGGGCGGAAAGACCCAGTACTTC. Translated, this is CASTPGGGKTQYF.